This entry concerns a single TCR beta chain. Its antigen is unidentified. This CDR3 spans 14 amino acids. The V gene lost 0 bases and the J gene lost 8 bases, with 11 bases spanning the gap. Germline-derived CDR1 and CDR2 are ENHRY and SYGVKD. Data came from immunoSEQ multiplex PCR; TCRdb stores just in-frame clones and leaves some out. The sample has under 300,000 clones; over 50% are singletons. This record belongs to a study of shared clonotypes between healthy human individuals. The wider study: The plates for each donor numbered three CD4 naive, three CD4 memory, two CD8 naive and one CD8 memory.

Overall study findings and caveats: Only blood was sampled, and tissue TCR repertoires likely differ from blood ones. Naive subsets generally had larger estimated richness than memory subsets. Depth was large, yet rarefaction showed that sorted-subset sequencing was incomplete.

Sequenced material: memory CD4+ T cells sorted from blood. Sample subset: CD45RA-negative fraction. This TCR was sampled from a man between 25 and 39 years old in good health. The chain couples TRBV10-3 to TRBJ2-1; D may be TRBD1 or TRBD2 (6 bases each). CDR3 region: CAISESGGKDEQFF. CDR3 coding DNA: TGTGCCATCAGTGAGTCCGGGGGCAAGGATGAGCAGTTCTTC.